This passage covers 23 T cell receptor beta chains from one sample sequenced in a study of cytomegalovirus exposure and HLA in healthy donors. PCR employed 60 Vbeta and 13 Jbeta primers. Profiling relied on immunoSEQ multiplex PCR, and the TCRdb table lists in-frame clones only, not all of them. The sample lists 150,000 to 200,000 clones, roughly 83% occurring once. Sequences were obtained from PBMCs. All receptors derive from a woman aged 45-60 years in good health and CMV-seronegative.

The chain is built from TRBV11-2 and TRBJ1-5; 8 positions match TRBD1. With V trimmed by 4 bases and J by 7 bases, 6 bases remained unmatched. The CDR3 has 14 amino acids. Germline V CDR1 and CDR2: SGHAT, FQNNGV. CDR3 protein: CASSSQGDGQPQHF. The CDR3 DNA reads as TGTGCCAGCAGCTCACAGGGGGACGGGCAGCCCCAGCATTTT.

The J gene is TRBJ1-5, the V gene TRBV27, with D hard to call. Germline lookup yields CDR1 MNHEY and CDR2 SMNVEV (reference sequence). The CDR3 is 15 amino acids. Trimming stripped 7 bases from V and 2 bases from J, with 15 bases between. The CDR3 nucleotides read TGTGCCAGCATGAGAGCCCTCACGGGCAATCAGCCCCAGCATTTT. Translating gives CASMRALTGNQPQHF.

V usage is TRBV16 and J usage is TRBJ1-6; TRBD1 matches at 10 bases. There are 14 residues in the CDR3. J gave up 15 bases and V 2 bases, and 7 bases lay outside the gene matches. Germline V gene lookup returns CDR1 KGHSY and CDR2 FQNENV. The CDR3 protein is CASSQAGQGSVLHF. Written as DNA, the CDR3 is TGTGCCAGCAGCCAAGCGGGACAGGGGTCGGTCCTCCACTTT.

This clone was seen only once. The rearrangement uses TRBV4-1 and TRBJ2-3, with a possible D match to TRBD1 (5 bases). Trimming cost V 1 base and J 4 bases, with 12 bases left between them. The CDR3 loop spans 15 amino acids. The germline V gene has CDR1 MGHRA and CDR2 YSYEKL. CDR3 sequence reads: CASSQAPGKPDTQYF. The CDR3 DNA reads TGCGCCAGCAGCCAAGCTCCAGGGAAGCCAGATACGCAGTATTTT.

CDR3 nucleotide sequence: TGTGCCAGTAGGGGGACTAGCGGGAGACGAACCGGGGAGCTGTTTTTT. Encoded protein: CASRGTSGRRTGELFF. The chain combines TRBV19 with TRBJ2-2; 14 bases are a match to TRBD2. Germline lookup yields CDR1 LNHDA and CDR2 SQIVND (reference sequence). CDR3 length equals 16 residues. Trimming at V came to 6 bases and at J to 5 bases, leaving 5 bases not matched to a gene. Complete variable domain (other parts from reference TRBV19 and TRBJ2-2): DGGITQSPKYLFRKEGQNVTLSCEQNLNHDAMYWYRQDPGQGLRLIYYSQIVNDFQKGDIAEGYSVSREKKESFPLTVTSAQKNPTAFYLCASRGTSGRRTGELFFGEGSRLTVL.

In this sample, this clone turned up once. The chain recombines TRBV28 with TRBJ2-2, with TRBD2 identical over 14 bases. V shed 5 bases, J shed 7 bases, and the junction held 15 bases outside the gene matches. The CDR3 loop spans 19 amino acids. CDR1 and CDR2 (germline): MDHEN, SYDVKM. The DNA for the CDR3 is TGTGCCAGCAGTCCACCTGGGGGGGGACTAGCGGGAGTCGGCGGGGAGCTGTTTTTT. Protein product: CASSPPGGGLAGVGGELFF.

V usage is TRBV28 and J usage is TRBJ2-1; perhaps TRBD1 as D (6 bases). The CDR3 is made up of 16 amino acids. V gave up 5 bases and J gave up 0 bases, with 14 bases separating them. CDR1 and CDR2 from the germline V gene are MDHEN and SYDVKM. CDR3 DNA sequence: TGTGCCAGCAGTCCTTGGACAGCTAGCTCCTACAATGAGCAGTTCTTC. Encoded protein: CASSPWTASSYNEQFF.

Turning to this clone: One junction end does not reproduce the germline sequence, and a read error may be involved. The gene calls are TRBV4-3 and TRBJ2-1; D gene ambiguous. In germline, CDR1 is LGHNA, CDR2 YSLEER. CDR3 length: 15 residues. The CDR3 is CAGSQEARRYNEQFF. The CDR3 nucleotides are TGCGCCGGCAGCCAAGAAGCTAGGCGGTACAATGAGCAGTTCTTC.

This sequence joins TRBV19 and TRBJ1-3; the D gene is possibly TRBD1 (5 bases). With 7 bases removed from V and 0 bases from J, the gap between germline ends came to 10 bases. The CDR3 is made up of 14 amino acids. Germline V lookup: CDR1 LNHDA, CDR2 SQIVND (reference sequence). The CDR3 region has the DNA TGTGCCAGTACGGAGACAGTCTCTGGAAACACCATATATTTT. It is translated as CASTETVSGNTIYF.

The chain couples TRBV7-8 to TRBJ2-6; D perhaps matches TRBD1 (6 bases). The V and J ends lost 5 bases and 3 bases respectively, with 8 bases between them. In germline, CDR1 is SGHVS, CDR2 FQNEAQ. This CDR3 spans 14 amino acids. The CDR3 DNA is TGTGCCAGCAGCCCCAGGGGTGGGGCCAACGTCCTGACTTTC. Its protein is CASSPRGGANVLTF.

The sample holds a few counts of this clone. This chain uses TRBV5-6 with TRBJ2-5; D call uncertain. The CDR3 sequence is 15 residues long. V lost 0 bases, J lost 5 bases, and 14 bases lay in between. Germline V lookup: CDR1 SGHDT, CDR2 YYEEEE. The CDR3 nucleotides read TGTGCCAGCAGCTTGGTAACCGGTGTCGCCGAGACCCAGTACTTC. This codes for CASSLVTGVAETQYF.

This chain links TRBV7-9 with TRBJ1-2; perhaps TRBD1 as D (5 bases). V was clipped by 1 base and J by 4 bases, with 10 bases between them. Germline loops: CDR1 SEHNR, CDR2 FQNEAQ (reference sequence). The CDR3 loop spans 14 amino acids. This CDR3 reads CASSLGRGGYGYTF. The CDR3 DNA sequence: TGTGCCAGCAGCTTAGGGCGGGGCGGCTATGGCTACACCTTC.

Regarding this clone: Other DNA sequences in this specimen translate into the identical CDR3. The chain employs TRBV4-3 and TRBJ1-2; D gene ambiguous. CDR1 and CDR2 from the germline V gene are LGHNA and YSLEER. Between the trimmed V and J ends, which lost 0 bases and 4 bases, there was a span of 6 bases. The CDR3 has 13 amino acids. DNA of the CDR3: TGCGCCAGCAGCCAAGACAGCGGCTATGGCTACACCTTC. Residues: CASSQDSGYGYTF.

This clone came up a few times. This chain links TRBV7-2 with TRBJ2-3, with TRBD2 matching 12 bases. This CDR3 spans 17 amino acids. With V trimmed by 1 base and J by 3 bases, 5 bases remained unmatched. The germline V gene has CDR1 SGHTA and CDR2 FQGNSA. The chain's CDR3 is CASSLGLAGGPTDTQYF. CDR3 coding DNA: TGTGCCAGCAGCTTAGGCCTAGCGGGAGGGCCGACAGATACGCAGTATTTT.

The rearrangement uses TRBV11-2 and TRBJ2-2, with 13 bases fitting TRBD2. Germline loops: CDR1 SGHAT, CDR2 FQNNGV. V shed 5 bases, J shed 5 bases, and the junction held 5 bases outside the gene matches. CDR3 length equals 16 residues. The CDR3 nucleotides are TGTGCCAGCAGCGCGCGGACTAGCGGGGGAACCGGGGAGCTGTTTTTT. This translates into CASSARTSGGTGELFF. Full variable domain (remainder filled in from reference TRBV11-2 and TRBJ2-2): EAGVAQSPRYKIIEKRQSVAFWCNPISGHATLYWYQQILGQGPKLLIQFQNNGVVDDSQLPKDRFSAERLKGVDSTLKIQPAKLEDSAVYLCASSARTSGGTGELFFGEGSRLTVL.

The gene calls are TRBV4-1 and TRBJ1-2; 10 nucleotides align to TRBD1. This CDR3 spans 16 amino acids. The V segment lost 2 bases and the J segment 7 bases; nucleotides outside the gene matches: 10. Germline V gene lookup returns CDR1 MGHRA and CDR2 YSYEKL. The CDR3 protein is CASSQNPGTGDLGYTF. In DNA, the CDR3 is TGCGCCAGCAGCCAAAATCCCGGGACAGGGGATCTTGGCTACACCTTC.

CDR3 sequence reads: CASSGGQGAHEKLFF. Here the CDR3 DNA reads TGTGCCAGCAGCGGGGGACAGGGGGCGCATGAAAAACTGTTTTTT. The J gene is TRBJ1-4, the V gene TRBV9; 12 bases map to TRBD1. CDR3 length: 15 residues. Trimming cost V 3 bases and J 6 bases; bases outside gene matches: 3. Germline CDR1 and CDR2: SGDLS and YYNGEE. Drawing the rest from reference TRBV9 and TRBJ1-4, the complete variable domain is DSGVTQTPKHLITATGQRVTLRCSPRSGDLSVYWYQQSLDQGLQFLIQYYNGEERAKGNILERFSAQQFPDLHSELNLSSLELGDSALYFCASSGGQGAHEKLFFGSGTQLSVL.

The gene calls are TRBV19 and TRBJ2-3, with TRBD2 matching over 10 bases. The CDR3 spans 15 residues. J gave up 6 bases and V 4 bases, and 7 bases lay outside the gene matches. Germline V lookup: CDR1 LNHDA, CDR2 SQIVND (reference sequence). CDR3 sequence reads: CASSKASGGEDTQYF. CDR3 nucleotides: TGTGCCAGTAGTAAGGCTAGCGGGGGAGAGGATACGCAGTATTTT.

The chain employs TRBV15 and TRBJ2-1; 9 bases fit TRBD1. V trimming: 0 bases; J trimming: 9 bases; junction bases outside the gene matches: 9. Germline-derived CDR1 and CDR2 are LNHNV and YYDKDF (reference sequence). The CDR3 is made up of 16 amino acids. The CDR3 bases are TGTGCCACCAGCAGAGATCCCGGGACAGGGTCGGCTGAGCAGTTCTTC. This gives the protein CATSRDPGTGSAEQFF.

The chain recombines TRBV25-1 with TRBJ2-1; the D gene is possibly TRBD2 (6 bases). V shed 1 base and J shed 10 bases, with 11 bases lying between them. The germline CDR1 and CDR2 sequences are MGHDK and SYGVNS. The CDR3 is 13 residues long. The CDR3 region is CASSEWRVDEQFF. The CDR3 DNA reads as TGTGCCAGCAGTGAATGGAGGGTAGACGAGCAGTTCTTC.

The gene calls are TRBV28 and TRBJ2-5; 7 bases agree with TRBD2. The J call could be wrong; TRBJ2-7 is a better fit for the DNA end. Germline V gives CDR1 MDHEN, CDR2 SYDVKM. This CDR3 is built from 12 residues. The CDR3: CASAAGVYEQYF. In DNA, the CDR3 is TGTGCCAGCGCGGCGGGGGTCTACGAGCAGTACTTC.

About this clone: Its ends do not fully match the called genes, so a read error is possible. This chain connects TRBV7-9 to TRBJ2-7, with D possibly matching TRBD1 (6 bases). Germline assignment: CDR1 SEHNR and CDR2 FQNEAQ (reference sequence). The CDR3 extends over 14 amino acids. CDR3 in amino acids: CSSSSRGFAYEQYF. Here the CDR3 DNA reads TGTTCCAGCAGCTCCAGGGGTTTCGCCTACGAGCAGTACTTC.

The chain is built from TRBV4-3 and TRBJ2-3, with D perhaps TRBD2 (6 bases). CDR1 and CDR2 (germline): LGHNA, YSLEER. CDR3 size: 17 residues. V lost 1 base and J 3 bases, leaving 17 bases between the germline ends. CDR3 protein: CASSQVGAGGGTDTQYF. In nucleotides, the CDR3 is TGCGCCAGCAGCCAAGTTGGAGCGGGCGGTGGGACAGATACGCAGTATTTT.